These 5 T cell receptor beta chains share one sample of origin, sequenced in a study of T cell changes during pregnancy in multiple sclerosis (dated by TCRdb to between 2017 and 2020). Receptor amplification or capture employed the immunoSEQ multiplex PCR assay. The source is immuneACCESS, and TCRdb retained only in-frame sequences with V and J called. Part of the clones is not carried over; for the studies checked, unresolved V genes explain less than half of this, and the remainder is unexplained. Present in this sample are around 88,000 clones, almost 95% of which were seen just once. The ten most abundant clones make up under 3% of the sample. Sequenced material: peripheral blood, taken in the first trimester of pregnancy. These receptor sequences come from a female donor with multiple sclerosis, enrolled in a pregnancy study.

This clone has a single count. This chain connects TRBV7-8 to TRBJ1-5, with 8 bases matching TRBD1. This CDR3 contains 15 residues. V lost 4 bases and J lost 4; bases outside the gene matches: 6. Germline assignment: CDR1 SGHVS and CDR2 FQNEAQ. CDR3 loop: CASSWQTGANQPQHF. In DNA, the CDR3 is TGTGCCAGCAGCTGGCAGACAGGGGCTAATCAGCCCCAGCATTTT.

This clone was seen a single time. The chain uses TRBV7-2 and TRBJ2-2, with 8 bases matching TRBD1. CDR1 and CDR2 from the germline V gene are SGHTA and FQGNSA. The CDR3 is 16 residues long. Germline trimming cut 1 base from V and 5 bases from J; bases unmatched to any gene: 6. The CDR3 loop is CASSLGTGTLTGELFF. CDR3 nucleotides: TGTGCCAGCAGCTTAGGGACAGGGACTTTGACCGGGGAGCTGTTTTTT. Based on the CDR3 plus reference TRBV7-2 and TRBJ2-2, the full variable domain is GAGVSQSPSNKVTEKGKDVELRCDPISGHTALYWYRQSLGQGLEFLIYFQGNSAPDKSGLPSDRFSAERTGGSVSTLTIQRTQQEDSAVYLCASSLGTGTLTGELFFGEGSRLTVL.

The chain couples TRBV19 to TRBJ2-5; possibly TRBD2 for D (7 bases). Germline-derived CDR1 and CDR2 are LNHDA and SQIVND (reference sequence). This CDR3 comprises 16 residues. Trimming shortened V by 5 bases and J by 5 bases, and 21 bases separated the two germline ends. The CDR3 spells CASSPRGGLGMETQYF. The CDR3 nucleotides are TGTGCCAGTAGTCCAAGGGGGGGGCTGGGTATGGAGACCCAGTACTTC.

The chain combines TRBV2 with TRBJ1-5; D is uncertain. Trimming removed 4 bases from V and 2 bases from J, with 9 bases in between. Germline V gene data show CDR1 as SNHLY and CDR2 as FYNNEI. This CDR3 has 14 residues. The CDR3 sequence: CASSVEGGNQPQHF. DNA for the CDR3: TGTGCCAGCAGTGTAGAAGGAGGCAATCAGCCCCAGCATTTT.

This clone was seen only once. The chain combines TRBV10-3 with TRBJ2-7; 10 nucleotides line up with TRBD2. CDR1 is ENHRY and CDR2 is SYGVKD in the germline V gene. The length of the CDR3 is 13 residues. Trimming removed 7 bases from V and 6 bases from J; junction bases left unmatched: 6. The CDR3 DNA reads TGTGCCATCATGGGGGGGACTAGCGCCGAGCAGTACTTC. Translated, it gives CAIMGGTSAEQYF.